These 17 T cell receptor beta chains were sequenced from one sample in a study of Ad26.COV2.S vaccination and SARS-CoV-2 variants. Treatment indicated: around 19 received Ad26.COV2.S at low or high dose, single or two shots; about 5 received placebo; per-sample allocation not given. Day 63 after the first vaccine or placebo injection was the time point for sampling. Profiled with immunoSEQ multiplex PCR; TCRdb holds only in-frame clones, not every one. There are some 340,000 clones in the sample; 85% occur only once, and roughly 2% lies in the top ten. This specimen consisted of peripheral blood, obtained in a trial of Ad26.COV2.S vaccine versus placebo. These receptors all stem from a person between 18 and 65 years old who received the Ad26.COV2.S COVID-19 vaccine or a placebo.

This chain connects TRBV28 to TRBJ1-2, with 11 bases identical to TRBD1. J gave up 5 bases and V 2 bases, and 10 bases lay outside the gene matches. There are 17 residues in the CDR3. CDR1 MDHEN and CDR2 SYDVKM come from the germline V gene. In DNA, the CDR3 is TGTGCCAGCAGTTTACTGGGCGGACAGGGGGCGCGTTATGGCTACACCTTC. Protein: CASSLLGGQGARYGYTF.

The V call is TRBV7-6, the J call TRBJ2-4, with 7 bases aligning to TRBD1. The CDR3 is made up of 15 amino acids. V was pared by 4 bases and J by 3 bases, with 6 bases of the junction left unmatched. CDR1 and CDR2 (germline): SGHVS, FNYEAQ. In nucleotides, the CDR3 is TGTGCCAGCAGCTCAACTGGACAGGACAAAAACATTCAGTACTTC. Translating it yields CASSSTGQDKNIQYF. The whole variable domain, remainder taken from reference TRBV7-6 and TRBJ2-4, is GAGVSQSPRYKVTKRGQDVALRCDPISGHVSLYWYRQALGQGPEFLTYFNYEAQQDKSGLPNDRFSAERPEGSISTLTIQRTEQRDSAMYRCASSSTGQDKNIQYFGAGTRLSVL.

The gene calls are TRBV11-2 and TRBJ1-6; D is possibly TRBD1 (6 bases). This CDR3 spans 15 amino acids. Germline V gene data show CDR1 as SGHAT and CDR2 as FQNNGV. Trimming removed 10 bases from V and 6 bases from J, with 19 bases in between. CDR3 amino acids: CATKPGQSSNSPLHF. CDR3 coding DNA: TGTGCCACCAAACCCGGACAGAGTAGTAATTCACCCCTCCACTTT.

The rearrangement joins TRBV5-1 to TRBJ1-2; tentatively, D is TRBD1 (5 bases). The germline V gene encodes CDR1 SGHRS and CDR2 YFSETQ. The CDR3 has 12 amino acids. V was cut by 1 base and J by 8 bases, with 9 bases left in between. CDR3 residues: CASSLRGEGYTF. The CDR3 DNA sequence: TGCGCCAGCAGCTTGAGAGGGGAAGGCTACACCTTC. The entire variable domain, with the rest obtained from reference TRBV5-1 and TRBJ1-2, is as follows: KAGVTQTPRYLIKTRGQQVTLSCSPISGHRSVSWYQQTPGQGLQFLFEYFSETQRNKGNFPGRFSGRQFSNSRSEMNVSTLELGDSALYLCASSLRGEGYTFGSGTRLTVV.

CDR3 in DNA: TGTGCCAGTAGTATAGCTGAGAACACTGAAGCTTTCTTT. It specifies CASSIAENTEAFF. This chain connects TRBV19 to TRBJ1-1; D is uncertain. Trimming pared 1 base from V and 1 base from J, leaving 4 bases between. Germline lookup yields CDR1 LNHDA and CDR2 SQIVND (reference sequence). The CDR3 is 13 residues long.

This clone was counted a single time. Other DNA sequences in the same sample also yield this CDR3. This chain uses TRBV10-3 with TRBJ2-7, with no clear D. The CDR3 runs to 14 residues. The germline V gene encodes CDR1 ENHRY and CDR2 SYGVKD. Trimming pared 4 bases from V and 2 bases from J, leaving 12 bases between. This chain's CDR3 is CAISVGTTAYEQYF. CDR3 DNA sequence: TGTGCCATCAGTGTCGGAACAACCGCCTACGAGCAGTACTTC.

This CDR3 reads CASSLLPGKGEAFF. In DNA, the CDR3 is TGTGCCAGCAGTTTATTGCCAGGGAAGGGTGAAGCTTTCTTT. This chain uses TRBV28 with TRBJ1-1, with D possibly TRBD1 on 5 matching bases. The CDR3 is 14 amino acids. V shed 1 base and J shed 7 bases, with 13 bases lying between them. Germline lookup yields CDR1 MDHEN and CDR2 SYDVKM.

The chain joins TRBV28 to TRBJ1-1; tentatively, D is TRBD1 (5 bases). The CDR3 runs 14 residues. Trimming shortened V by 8 bases and J by 1 base, and 14 bases separated the two germline ends. Per the germline V gene, CDR1 is MDHEN and CDR2 is SYDVKM. As DNA, the CDR3 is TGTGCCAGCCGTTCTCCCGGACAGAACACTGAAGCTTTCTTT. Protein: CASRSPGQNTEAFF.

This chain links TRBV5-1 with TRBJ1-4, with TRBD1 matching over 9 bases. V gave up 4 bases and J gave up 8 bases; unmatched junction bases: 12. CDR1 is SGHRS and CDR2 is YFSETQ in the germline V gene. This CDR3 comprises 16 residues. CDR3 sequence reads: CASSGGTGTSKEKLFF. CDR3 in DNA: TGCGCCAGCAGCGGGGGGACAGGGACTTCAAAAGAAAAACTGTTTTTT.

The V call is TRBV7-2, the J call TRBJ2-1; D might be TRBD1 (5 bases). This CDR3 comprises 14 residues. Germline assignment: CDR1 SGHTA and CDR2 FQGNSA. Trimming stripped 5 bases from V and 4 bases from J, with 12 bases between. The CDR3 spells CASSVTVSYNEQFF. The CDR3 DNA reads TGTGCCAGCAGCGTGACAGTTTCTTACAATGAGCAGTTCTTC.

CDR3 protein: CASSQESRRTGELFF. The CDR3 region has the DNA TGTGCCAGCAGCCAAGAAAGTCGCAGGACGGGGGAGCTGTTTTTT. V usage is TRBV14 and J usage is TRBJ2-2; D gene unclear. The V gene lost 0 bases and the J gene lost 8 bases, with 13 bases spanning the gap. Germline-derived CDR1 and CDR2 are SGHDN and FVKESK. This CDR3 contains 15 residues.

With respect to this clone: Other DNA sequences in this specimen translate into the identical CDR3. This sequence joins TRBV28 and TRBJ2-3; 7 bases are shared with TRBD1. This CDR3 comprises 15 residues. The ends lost 3 bases at V and 1 base at J; junction bases unmatched: 4. The germline V gene encodes CDR1 MDHEN and CDR2 SYDVKM. CDR3 DNA sequence: TGTGCCAGCAGTTTGGCAGGGGGAGGCACAGATACGCAGTATTTT. It specifies CASSLAGGGTDTQYF.

The rearrangement links TRBV11-2 to TRBJ1-5; D not resolved. V was shortened by 5 bases and J by 7 bases, with 12 bases between the two germline ends. Germline CDR1 reads SGHAT; CDR2 reads FQNNGV. CDR3 size: 13 residues. The CDR3 nucleotides read TGTGCCAGCAGCGAGATCAGAGAACAGCCCCAGCATTTT. Residues: CASSEIREQPQHF. Drawing the rest from reference TRBV11-2 and TRBJ1-5, the complete variable domain is EAGVAQSPRYKIIEKRQSVAFWCNPISGHATLYWYQQILGQGPKLLIQFQNNGVVDDSQLPKDRFSAERLKGVDSTLKIQPAKLEDSAVYLCASSEIREQPQHFGDGTRLSIL.

The chain links TRBV30 to TRBJ2-2; D is unclear. CDR1 is GTSNPN and CDR2 is SVGIG in the germline V gene (reference sequence). The CDR3 spans 15 residues. The germline V and J ends were trimmed by 3 bases and 6 bases, with 17 bases remaining between them. CDR3 sequence: CAWRNEVFYPGELFF. CDR3 sequence (DNA): TGTGCCTGGAGAAACGAGGTATTCTACCCCGGGGAGCTGTTTTTT.

J is TRBJ1-1 and V is TRBV4-2; TRBD1 agrees at 11 bases. Germline values: CDR1 LGHNA, CDR2 YNFKEQ. This CDR3 comprises 15 residues. J was trimmed by 4 bases and V by 0 bases; bases with no gene match: 1. This chain's CDR3 is CASSQDGTGGTEAFF. CDR3 sequence (DNA): TGTGCCAGCAGCCAAGATGGGACAGGGGGCACTGAAGCTTTCTTT.

Comment on this clone: This same CDR3 is encoded by further DNA sequences in the sample. V and J are TRBV5-1 and TRBJ2-3, with D hard to call. Trimming shortened V by 6 bases and J by 0 bases, and 2 bases separated the two germline ends. The CDR3 has 11 residues. Germline CDR1 and CDR2: SGHRS and YFSETQ. The CDR3 nucleotides read TGCGCCAGCAAGAGCACAGATACGCAGTATTTT. The encoded protein is CASKSTDTQYF. Full variable domain (missing parts from reference TRBV5-1 and TRBJ2-3): KAGVTQTPRYLIKTRGQQVTLSCSPISGHRSVSWYQQTPGQGLQFLFEYFSETQRNKGNFPGRFSGRQFSNSRSEMNVSTLELGDSALYLCASKSTDTQYFGPGTRLTVL.

The rearrangement joins TRBV10-1 to TRBJ2-4, with unresolved D. Deletions cut 0 bases from V and 0 bases from J, with 15 bases between. The CDR3 length is 18 residues. Germline assignment: CDR1 WNHNN and CDR2 SYGVQD (reference sequence). In DNA form, the CDR3 reads TGCGCCAGCAGTGAGTCGACTCGTCAGGCGATAGCCAAAAACATTCAGTACTTC. It encodes CASSESTRQAIAKNIQYF.